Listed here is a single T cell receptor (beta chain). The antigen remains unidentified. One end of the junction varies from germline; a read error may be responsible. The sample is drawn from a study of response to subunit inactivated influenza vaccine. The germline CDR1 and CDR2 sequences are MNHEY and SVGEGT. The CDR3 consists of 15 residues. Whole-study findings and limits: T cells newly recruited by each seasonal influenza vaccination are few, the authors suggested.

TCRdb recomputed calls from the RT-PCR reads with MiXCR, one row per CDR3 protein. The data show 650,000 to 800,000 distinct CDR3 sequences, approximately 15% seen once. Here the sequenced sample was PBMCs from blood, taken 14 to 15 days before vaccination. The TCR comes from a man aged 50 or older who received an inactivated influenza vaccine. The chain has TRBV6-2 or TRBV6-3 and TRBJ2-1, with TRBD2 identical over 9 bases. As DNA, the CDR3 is TGTGGCAGCAGTTACTCGGTGCGGGGGGGCTCTGAGCAGTTCTTC. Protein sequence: CGSSYSVRGGSEQFF.